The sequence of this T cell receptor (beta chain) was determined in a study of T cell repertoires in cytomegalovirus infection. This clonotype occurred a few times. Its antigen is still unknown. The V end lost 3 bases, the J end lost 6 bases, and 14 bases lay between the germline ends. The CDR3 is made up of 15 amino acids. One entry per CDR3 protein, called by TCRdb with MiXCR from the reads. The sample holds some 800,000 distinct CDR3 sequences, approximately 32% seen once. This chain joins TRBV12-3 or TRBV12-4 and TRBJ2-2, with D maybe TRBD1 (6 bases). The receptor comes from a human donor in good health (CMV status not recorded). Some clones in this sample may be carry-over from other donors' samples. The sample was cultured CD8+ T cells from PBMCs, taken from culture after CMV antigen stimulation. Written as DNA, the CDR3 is TGTGCCAGCAGTTTGACAGGAATATTGCCCGGGGAGCTGTTTTTT. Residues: CASSLTGILPGELFF.